The text below deals with one T cell receptor beta chain. This sample was taken from a study of cytomegalovirus exposure and HLA in healthy donors. V lost 5 bases, J lost 4 bases, and 9 bases lay in between. Germline CDR1 is MDHEN and CDR2 is SYDVKM. The CDR3 is 12 residues long. Clones were sequenced by immunoSEQ multiplex PCR, and TCRdb holds only the in-frame ones, with some missing. The sample includes some 130,000 clones, over 90% of them seen just once. The chain recombines TRBV28 with TRBJ2-7; possible D gene TRBD2, 7 bases. The sample consisted of PBMCs. The sequence came from a man aged 18 to 29 in good health and CMV-seropositive. CDR3 residues: CASSKGGYEQYF. The CDR3 nucleotides read TGTGCCAGCAGTAAGGGGGGGTACGAGCAGTACTTC.